A single sample is the source of the 22 T cell receptor beta chains below, sequenced in a study of T cells after yellow fever vaccination. TCRdb analysed the 5' RACE reads with MiXCR anew, one entry per CDR3 protein. This sample carries hundreds of thousands of distinct CDR3 sequences, about 3.5% of them seen once, and the ten largest clones take about a quarter. Sequences were derived from PBMCs, sampled on the day of the yellow fever booster vaccination. These receptors came from a man aged 18-30 years who received the YFV17D yellow fever vaccine.

In this sample, this clonotype turned up many times. The rearrangement uses TRBV5-1 and TRBJ1-1; D possibly corresponds to TRBD1 (6 bases). The germline V and J ends were trimmed by 1 base and 5 bases, with 12 bases remaining between them. The CDR3 extends over 14 amino acids. Germline lookup yields CDR1 SGHRS and CDR2 YFSETQ. CDR3 DNA: TGCGCCAGCAGCTTGTATGGGGGCATAACTGAAGCTTTCTTT. Its protein is CASSLYGGITEAFF.

This clonotype showed up just a few times. The rearrangement joins TRBV5-6 to TRBJ1-1, with 7 bases fitting TRBD1. Germline values: CDR1 SGHDT, CDR2 YYEEEE. V lost 4 bases, J lost 2 bases, and 8 bases stayed unmatched. The CDR3 length is 15 residues. The DNA for the CDR3 is TGTGCCAGCAGCACTCCAGGGGGTCCCAACACTGAAGCTTTCTTT. Translated, it gives CASSTPGGPNTEAFF.

In its sample, this clonotype was seen a few times. J is TRBJ2-1 and V is TRBV20-1; TRBD2 aligns across 12 bases. CDR3 length: 13 residues. Germline V gene lookup returns CDR1 DFQATT and CDR2 SNEGSKA (reference sequence). The ends lost 6 bases at V and 9 bases at J; junction bases unmatched: 6. CDR3 protein: CSAASGGAAEQFF. CDR3 nucleotide sequence: TGCAGTGCCGCTAGCGGGGGGGCGGCTGAGCAGTTCTTC.

This clonotype was observed at least ten times. CDR3 residues: CASSLIGGRRTDTQYF. CDR3 DNA sequence: TGCGCCAGCAGCTTGATCGGCGGGCGCCGCACAGATACGCAGTATTTT. The rearrangement uses TRBV5-1 and TRBJ2-3; D may be TRBD2 (5 bases). V shed 1 base and J shed 1 base, with 13 bases lying between them. The V gene's germline CDR1 is SGHRS and CDR2 YFSETQ. The CDR3 contains 16 residues.

This chain uses TRBV5-1 with TRBJ1-3; maybe TRBD1 (5 bases). Germline V lookup: CDR1 SGHRS, CDR2 YFSETQ. Trimming took 4 bases from V and 4 from J, leaving 18 bases between them. This CDR3 comprises 16 residues. The CDR3 reads CASSPIVQGRGNTIYF. The CDR3 nucleotides read TGCGCCAGCAGCCCCATCGTCCAGGGAAGAGGAAACACCATATATTTT.

The rearrangement joins TRBV5-6 to TRBJ2-3; 10 bases are shared with TRBD2. Germline trimming cut 2 bases from V and 4 bases from J; bases unmatched to any gene: 7. The CDR3 length is 16 residues. The germline gives CDR1 SGHDT, CDR2 YYEEEE. The CDR3 is CASSLEAGGPPDTQYF. Written as DNA, the CDR3 is TGTGCCAGCAGCTTAGAAGCGGGGGGGCCCCCAGATACGCAGTATTTT.

Here the CDR3 DNA reads TGCAGTGCTAGAGATCTGGGCGGGGGGCCGACAGATACGCAGTATTTT. It yields the protein CSARDLGGGPTDTQYF. The chain uses TRBV20-1 and TRBJ2-3; 8 nucleotides agree with TRBD2. This CDR3 is 16 amino acids long. The germline V gene has CDR1 DFQATT and CDR2 SNEGSKA (reference sequence). The J segment lost 3 bases and the V segment lost 0 bases, leaving 8 bases of the junction unmatched.

At least ten counts were recorded for this clonotype. The CDR3 sequence: CASSLEHSNNEQFF. The CDR3 coding sequence is TGTGCCAGCAGCTTAGAACACAGCAACAATGAGCAGTTCTTC. The chain links TRBV7-9 to TRBJ2-1; unclear D gene. The germline V gene encodes CDR1 SEHNR and CDR2 FQNEAQ (reference sequence). The CDR3 is 14 amino acids. The V and J ends lost 1 base and 5 bases respectively, with 9 bases between them.

The CDR3 bases are TGTGCCAGCTCACCATCAGGGGTTGGCAATCAGCCCCAGCATTTT. Protein: CASSPSGVGNQPQHF. The chain uses TRBV18 and TRBJ1-5; possible D gene TRBD1, 6 bases. Germline CDR1 and CDR2: KGHSH and LQKENI. Trimming left V 2 bases short and J 2 bases short, with 10 bases between. CDR3 size: 15 residues. Combining the CDR3 with reference TRBV18 and TRBJ1-5 gives the whole variable domain NAGVMQNPRHLVRRRGQEARLRCSPMKGHSHVYWYRQLPEEGLKFMVYLQKENIIDESGMPKERFSAEFPKEGPSILRIQQVVRGDSAAYFCASSPSGVGNQPQHFGDGTRLSIL.

This chain joins TRBV5-4 and TRBJ1-6, with 7 nucleotides matching TRBD1. J gave up 7 bases and V 3 bases, and 16 bases lay outside the gene matches. CDR1 is SGHNT and CDR2 is YYREEE in the germline V gene (reference sequence). This CDR3 is built from 18 residues. CDR3 DNA: TGTGCCAGCAGCTGGCCGGGACAGTCTAAGCCGACAAATTCACCCCTCCACTTT. Residues: CASSWPGQSKPTNSPLHF.

This clonotype was seen many times. The chain uses TRBV30 and TRBJ2-6; D is unclear. Germline V lookup: CDR1 GTSNPN, CDR2 SVGIG (reference sequence). The CDR3 extends over 13 amino acids. The ends were cut back, 4 bases at V and 0 bases at J, with 4 bases in the middle. The CDR3 DNA follows: TGTGCCTGGACGGACTCTGGGGCCAACGTCCTGACTTTC. Its protein is CAWTDSGANVLTF.

This clonotype was found many times. The chain carries TRBV24-1 and TRBJ2-1; the D gene could be TRBD1 or TRBD2 (5 bases each). The CDR3 runs to 15 residues. V was clipped by 3 bases and J by 4 bases, with 12 bases between them. CDR1 KGHDR and CDR2 SFDVKD come from the germline V gene. CDR3 nucleotides: TGTGCCACCAGTGATGGGACGGTGAATTACAATGAGCAGTTCTTC. The encoded protein is CATSDGTVNYNEQFF.

V and J are TRBV11-2 and TRBJ2-7, with 7 positions matching TRBD2. After removal of 5 bases from V and 3 bases from J, the junction contained 10 bases not matched to a gene. Germline V gives CDR1 SGHAT, CDR2 FQNNGV. This CDR3 has 15 residues. The CDR3 here is CASSPTGTIVYEQYF. CDR3 DNA: TGTGCCAGCAGCCCAACCGGGACTATAGTCTACGAGCAGTACTTC.

This clonotype showed up just a few times. The CDR3 protein is CASSPIRGWGDTQYF. The CDR3 DNA reads as TGTGCCAGCAGTCCCATCCGCGGGTGGGGAGATACGCAGTATTTT. This rearrangement joins TRBV12-3 or TRBV12-4 to TRBJ2-3, with a possible D match to TRBD2 (5 bases). CDR3 length equals 15 residues. V was shortened by 5 bases and J by 5 bases, with 17 bases between the two germline ends.

This clonotype was detected ten times or more. J is TRBJ1-2 and V is TRBV29-1; a weak D match, TRBD1 (6 bases). Trimming shortened V by 7 bases and J by 5 bases, and 17 bases separated the two germline ends. Germline CDR1 reads SQVTM; CDR2 reads ANQGSEA. The CDR3 is made up of 13 amino acids. CDR3 residues: CSAGGQSIYGYTF. In DNA form, the CDR3 reads TGCAGCGCCGGCGGACAGTCTATTTATGGCTACACCTTC.

This clonotype was seen more than once but under ten times. The chain is built from TRBV7-2 and TRBJ2-3; possible D gene TRBD1, 6 bases. The CDR3 contains 15 residues. Germline lookup yields CDR1 SGHTA and CDR2 FQGNSA. V lost 4 bases and J lost 4, with 15 bases in between. The CDR3 region is CASSSGQGRSDTQYF. The CDR3, as DNA: TGTGCCAGCAGCTCTGGGCAGGGGCGCTCAGATACGCAGTATTTT.

This clonotype has only a few counts. The rearrangement uses TRBV12-5 and TRBJ1-5, with 9 positions matching TRBD1. Germline trimming cut 5 bases from V and 1 base from J; bases unmatched to any gene: 3. The CDR3 is 15 residues long. In germline, CDR1 is LGHNT, CDR2 FRNRAP. CDR3 sequence (DNA): TGTGCTAGTGGTCCGGGACAGGGAAGCAATCAGCCCCAGCATTTT. Amino acid sequence: CASGPGQGSNQPQHF.

This clonotype was seen only a few times. V and J are TRBV5-1 and TRBJ2-7; D perhaps matches TRBD1 (5 bases). Germline V gives CDR1 SGHRS, CDR2 YFSETQ. The germline V and J ends were trimmed by 1 base and 3 bases, with 11 bases remaining between them. The CDR3 has 14 residues. The CDR3 loop reads CASSLQQGVYEQYF. The CDR3 DNA reads TGCGCCAGCAGCTTGCAACAAGGGGTCTACGAGCAGTACTTC. Full variable domain (remainder filled in from reference TRBV5-1 and TRBJ2-7): KAGVTQTPRYLIKTRGQQVTLSCSPISGHRSVSWYQQTPGQGLQFLFEYFSETQRNKGNFPGRFSGRQFSNSRSEMNVSTLELGDSALYLCASSLQQGVYEQYFGPGTRLTVT.

This clonotype was counted at least ten times. V is TRBV4-3 and J is TRBJ2-7; D may correspond to TRBD1 or TRBD2 (6 bases each). Germline CDR1 LGHNA, CDR2 YSLEER. Trimming cost V 0 bases and J 5 bases, with 14 bases left between them. This CDR3 has 15 residues. This CDR3 reads CASSQDTGARDEQYF. In DNA, the CDR3 is TGCGCCAGCAGCCAAGATACGGGGGCACGGGACGAGCAGTACTTC.

This clonotype has ten or more counts. J is TRBJ2-7 and V is TRBV4-1; 8 positions agree with TRBD1. CDR3 length equals 14 residues. V lost 3 bases and J lost 0; bases outside the gene matches: 1. Germline V gene lookup returns CDR1 MGHRA and CDR2 YSYEKL. CDR3 sequence reads: CASSQDRDSYEQYF. The CDR3, as DNA: TGCGCCAGCAGCCAGGACAGGGACTCCTACGAGCAGTACTTC.

This clonotype was counted between two and nine times. This chain connects TRBV20-1 to TRBJ2-5, with D possibly matching TRBD1 (6 bases). The CDR3 has 14 amino acids. The V gene lost 5 bases and the J gene lost 1 base, with 14 bases spanning the gap. CDR1 DFQATT and CDR2 SNEGSKA come from the germline V gene (reference sequence). CDR3 amino acids: CSAVKGHLQETQYF. DNA of the CDR3: TGCAGTGCTGTAAAGGGACACCTCCAAGAGACCCAGTACTTC.

This clonotype was recorded a few times. The chain combines TRBV30 with TRBJ1-1; D not certain. CDR3 size: 13 residues. The ends were cut back, 4 bases at V and 1 base at J, with 10 bases in the middle. Germline CDR1 GTSNPN, CDR2 SVGIG (reference sequence). As DNA, the CDR3 is TGTGCCTGGAAAAACGGACCGAACACTGAAGCTTTCTTT. The encoded protein is CAWKNGPNTEAFF.